This T cell receptor (beta chain) was observed in a study of blood T cell repertoires in COVID-19. Clones were read by immunoSEQ multiplex PCR, and TCRdb kept only the in-frame ones, dropping some. The data show about 380,000 clones, about 85% seen once. This clonotype originated in a young woman with acute or convalescent COVID-19. Sequenced material: peripheral blood.

CDR3 sequence reads: CASSTRTGGSGNTIYF. The CDR3 DNA follows: TGTGCCAGTAGTACCCGGACAGGGGGCTCCGGAAACACCATATATTTT. The chain links TRBV19 to TRBJ1-3; 11 bases align to TRBD1. Germline assignment: CDR1 LNHDA and CDR2 SQIVND (reference sequence). J gave up 4 bases and V 4 bases, and 6 bases lay outside the gene matches. The CDR3 extends over 16 amino acids. The whole variable domain, filled in from reference TRBV19 and TRBJ1-3, reads DGGITQSPKYLFRKEGQNVTLSCEQNLNHDAMYWYRQDPGQGLRLIYYSQIVNDFQKGDIAEGYSVSREKKESFPLTVTSAQKNPTAFYLCASSTRTGGSGNTIYFGEGSWLTVV.